Presented here are 30 T cell receptor beta chains from one specimen sequenced in a study of cytomegalovirus exposure and HLA in healthy donors (TCRdb year 2017). Library preparation employed the immunoSEQ multiplex PCR assay. TCRdb's version of the immuneACCESS table is confined to in-frame rearrangements and falls short of the full clone set. An unresolved V gene accounts for under half of the shortfall where checked; the remainder is of unknown origin. The sample includes approximately 230,000 clones, with roughly 87% observed a single time. Together, the top ten hold about 12% of the sample. The sequencing sample was made of PBMCs. The receptors originated from a man aged 18-30 years in good health and CMV-seropositive.

The CDR3 reads CAWSVTGTSLVLTF. CDR3 in DNA: TGTGCCTGGAGTGTAACCGGGACTTCCCTCGTCCTGACTTTC. The V call is TRBV30, the J call TRBJ2-6, with TRBD2 as a possible D gene (6 bases). CDR1 and CDR2 from the germline V gene are GTSNPN and SVGIG (reference sequence). This CDR3 contains 14 residues. Trimming took off 0 bases at V and 12 bases at J, with 15 bases between the two ends.

This chain connects TRBV27 to TRBJ2-3; TRBD1 agrees at 7 bases. Losses at the gene ends were 5 bases for V and 3 bases for J; bases not matched to a gene: 8. Germline V gives CDR1 MNHEY, CDR2 SMNVEV (reference sequence). CDR3 length: 15 amino acids. CDR3 loop: CASSLTGFRTDTQYF. The CDR3 DNA reads as TGTGCCAGCAGTCTGACAGGGTTCAGGACAGATACGCAGTATTTT.

The chain recombines TRBV18 with TRBJ2-3; TRBD2 matches at 7 bases. Germline loops: CDR1 KGHSH, CDR2 LQKENI. The CDR3 extends over 16 amino acids. Germline trimming cut 0 bases from V and 1 base from J; bases unmatched to any gene: 4. The CDR3, as DNA: TGTGCCAGCTCACCACCGAGCGGGGCGGGCACAGATACGCAGTATTTT. Amino acid sequence: CASSPPSGAGTDTQYF.

The chain employs TRBV19 and TRBJ2-7; 9 positions match TRBD2. V lost 0 bases, J lost 4 bases, and 7 bases stayed unmatched. In germline, CDR1 is LNHDA, CDR2 SQIVND (reference sequence). The CDR3 covers 16 residues. CDR3 in DNA: TGTGCCAGTAGTATAGATCGGAGTAGCGGGGGATACGAGCAGTACTTC. This sequence encodes CASSIDRSSGGYEQYF. Filled out from reference TRBV19 and TRBJ2-7, the complete variable domain reads DGGITQSPKYLFRKEGQNVTLSCEQNLNHDAMYWYRQDPGQGLRLIYYSQIVNDFQKGDIAEGYSVSREKKESFPLTVTSAQKNPTAFYLCASSIDRSSGGYEQYFGPGTRLTVT.

This clone was observed a handful of times. The rearrangement uses TRBV6-5 and TRBJ1-5; no definite D call. The CDR3 is 15 amino acids. Trimming removed 5 bases from V and 0 bases from J, with 11 bases in between. Germline loops: CDR1 MNHEY, CDR2 SVGAGI. CDR3 nucleotide sequence: TGTGCCAGCAGTGCCCGCCGGGATAGCAATCAGCCCCAGCATTTT. It encodes CASSARRDSNQPQHF.

The V gene is TRBV7-3, the J gene TRBJ2-1; D remains ambiguous. The CDR3 is made up of 15 amino acids. CDR1 is SGHTA and CDR2 is FQGTGA in the germline V gene. Trimming removed 2 bases from V and 7 bases from J, with 15 bases in between. The CDR3 here is CASSLLGVERNEQFF. CDR3 DNA sequence: TGTGCCAGCAGCTTACTTGGGGTAGAAAGAAATGAGCAGTTCTTC.

The chain carries TRBV28 and TRBJ2-5, with a possible D match to TRBD2 (5 bases). V was trimmed by 8 bases and J by 2 bases, leaving 12 bases between them. Looked up from germline, CDR1 is MDHEN and CDR2 is SYDVKM. CDR3 length: 13 residues. The CDR3 DNA reads TGTGCCAGCGAGCGCGGGTTACAAGAGACCCAGTACTTC. It yields the protein CASERGLQETQYF. The variable domain in full, with the rest retrieved from reference TRBV28 and TRBJ2-5, is DVKVTQSSRYLVKRTGEKVFLECVQDMDHENMFWYRQDPGLGLRLIYFSYDVKMKEKGDIPEGYSVSREKKERFSLILESASTNQTSMYLCASERGLQETQYFGPGTRLLVL.

The chain uses TRBV2 and TRBJ1-2; 8 bases fit TRBD1. This CDR3 has 14 amino acids. Trimming took 2 bases from V and 4 from J; bases not matched to a gene: 3. Germline CDR1 and CDR2: SNHLY and FYNNEI. CDR3 in amino acids: CASSERGQAYGYTF. The DNA of the CDR3 is TGTGCCAGCAGTGAAAGGGGACAGGCCTATGGCTACACCTTC.

V usage is TRBV6-5 and J usage is TRBJ1-5, with TRBD1 identical over 9 bases. This CDR3 is 14 amino acids long. Germline V CDR1 and CDR2: MNHEY, SVGAGI. The V and J ends lost 7 bases and 5 bases, in that order; junction bases with no gene match: 6. CDR3 sequence reads: CASTPGQGDQPQHF. DNA for the CDR3: TGTGCCAGCACCCCGGGACAGGGTGATCAGCCCCAGCATTTT.

This sequence joins TRBV11-1 and TRBJ1-2, with D possibly being TRBD1 (6 bases). V dropped 5 bases and J dropped 3 bases, with 16 bases sitting between them. CDR1 and CDR2 from the germline V gene are SGHAT and FQDESV (reference sequence). This CDR3 has 15 amino acids. Here the CDR3 reads CASSPYRDTYYGYTF. For the CDR3, the DNA is TGTGCCAGCAGCCCATACCGGGACACCTACTATGGCTACACCTTC.

This rearrangement joins TRBV6-6 to TRBJ2-7, with TRBD2 identical over 7 bases. The germline gives CDR1 MNHNY, CDR2 SVGAGI (reference sequence). Unmatched junction bases numbered 8, after V lost 6 bases and J lost 0 bases. This CDR3 is 15 amino acids long. As DNA, the CDR3 is TGTGCCAGCAGCCCGGGTGGGGGGGTCTCCTACGAGCAGTACTTC. Translating gives CASSPGGGVSYEQYF.

The chain joins TRBV25-1 to TRBJ2-7; D may correspond to TRBD1 or TRBD2 (5 bases each). Germline CDR1 and CDR2: MGHDK and SYGVNS. The V end lost 3 bases, the J end lost 4 bases, and 16 bases lay between the germline ends. The CDR3 consists of 15 residues. This chain's CDR3 is CASSDTPGGSYEQYF. In nucleotides, the CDR3 is TGTGCCAGCAGTGATACGCCTGGGGGTAGTTACGAGCAGTACTTC.

V usage is TRBV30 and J usage is TRBJ1-3; D uncertain. Germline CDR1 is GTSNPN and CDR2 is SVGIG (reference sequence). Trimming removed 2 bases at V and 8 bases at J, with 13 bases between. There are 13 residues in the CDR3. The CDR3 sequence is CAWSYGLSDTIYF. CDR3 nucleotides: TGTGCCTGGAGTTACGGGCTGTCGGACACCATATATTTT. Variable domain in full (rest from reference TRBV30 and TRBJ1-3): SQTIHQWPATLVQPVGSPLSLECTVEGTSNPNLYWYRQAAGRGLQLLFYSVGIGQISSEVPQNLSASRPQDRQFILSSKKLLLSDSGFYLCAWSYGLSDTIYFGEGSWLTVV.

The chain joins TRBV5-6 to TRBJ2-2, with 11 bases fitting TRBD1. CDR1 SGHDT and CDR2 YYEEEE come from the germline V gene. The CDR3 extends over 16 amino acids. The V segment lost 5 bases and the J segment 4 bases; nucleotides outside the gene matches: 7. The chain's CDR3 is CASSSGTGGITGELFF. CDR3 in DNA: TGTGCCAGCAGTTCCGGGACAGGGGGTATCACCGGGGAGCTGTTTTTT.

V gene TRBV5-1 combines with J gene TRBJ2-7; 7 nucleotides align to TRBD2. Per the germline V gene, CDR1 is SGHRS and CDR2 is YFSETQ. V lost 3 bases to trimming and J lost 3 bases; unmatched junction nucleotides: 6. This CDR3 comprises 14 residues. The DNA for the CDR3 is TGCGCCAGCAGCTGGGAGGGGCTATACTACGAGCAGTACTTC. As protein: CASSWEGLYYEQYF. Drawing the rest from reference TRBV5-1 and TRBJ2-7, the complete variable domain is KAGVTQTPRYLIKTRGQQVTLSCSPISGHRSVSWYQQTPGQGLQFLFEYFSETQRNKGNFPGRFSGRQFSNSRSEMNVSTLELGDSALYLCASSWEGLYYEQYFGPGTRLTVT.

The chain couples TRBV2 to TRBJ1-2; 8 nucleotides line up with TRBD1. Germline lookup yields CDR1 SNHLY and CDR2 FYNNEI. The CDR3 runs to 13 residues. V shed 5 bases and J 8 bases; nucleotides not matched to a gene: 7. CDR3 DNA sequence: TGTGCCAGCAGTACACAGGGGGAAAAAGGCTACACCTTC. Translation gives CASSTQGEKGYTF. Full variable domain (rest looked up from reference TRBV2 and TRBJ1-2): EPEVTQTPSHQVTQMGQEVILRCVPISNHLYFYWYRQILGQKVEFLVSFYNNEISEKSEIFDDQFSVERPDGSNFTLKIRSTKLEDSAMYFCASSTQGEKGYTFGSGTRLTVV.

The genes are TRBV29-1 and TRBJ2-7; D perhaps matches TRBD1 (5 bases). Trimming stripped 3 bases from V and 0 bases from J, with 18 bases between. The CDR3 consists of 16 residues. Germline V gene sequence: CDR1 SQVTM, CDR2 ANQGSEA. CDR3 sequence reads: CSVDLAGHTNSYEQYF. DNA for the CDR3: TGCAGCGTTGATCTTGCCGGACATACGAACTCCTACGAGCAGTACTTC.

The rearrangement joins TRBV7-6 to TRBJ1-2; 8 positions agree with TRBD1. This CDR3 has 13 residues. V dropped 6 bases and J dropped 8; count of bases not matched to a gene: 8. Looked up from germline, CDR1 is SGHVS and CDR2 is FNYEAQ. CDR3 DNA: TGTGCCAGCAGTCGTGGACAGGGTGCCGGCTACACCTTC. It translates to CASSRGQGAGYTF.

This clone was seen a few times. V and J are TRBV30 and TRBJ1-2; no definite D call. This CDR3 spans 13 amino acids. Germline values: CDR1 GTSNPN, CDR2 SVGIG (reference sequence). The V end was cut by 1 base, the J end by 3 bases, with 9 bases between. CDR3 amino acids: CAWSDGKDYGYTF. The CDR3 DNA reads as TGTGCCTGGAGTGACGGGAAGGACTATGGCTACACCTTC.

The chain carries TRBV6-5 and TRBJ2-1, with a tentative D call TRBD1 (6 bases). In germline, CDR1 is MNHEY, CDR2 SVGAGI. The CDR3 has 13 residues. Trimming took off 5 bases at V and 7 bases at J, with 12 bases between the two ends. The CDR3 nucleotides are TGTGCCAGCAGTGAACAGGGTTCAAATGAGCAGTTCTTC. This codes for CASSEQGSNEQFF.

On this clone itself: The sample has other DNA sequences that encode this CDR3 too. The chain recombines TRBV15 with TRBJ1-2; 9 bases map to TRBD1. Trimming cost V 4 bases and J 4 bases; bases outside gene matches: 4. Germline assignment: CDR1 LNHNV and CDR2 YYDKDF (reference sequence). The CDR3 is 14 residues long. In DNA form, the CDR3 reads TGTGCCACCAGCACCCGGACAGGGGCCTATGGCTACACCTTC. Residues: CATSTRTGAYGYTF.

The gene calls are TRBV6-1 and TRBJ2-7, with TRBD1 matching over 7 bases. With V trimmed by 7 bases and J by 4 bases, 7 bases remained unmatched. CDR3 length: 13 residues. The germline V gene encodes CDR1 MNHNS and CDR2 SASEGT. The CDR3 DNA reads as TGTGCCAGCACAAAGACAGGGTCTTACGAGCAGTACTTC. This encodes CASTKTGSYEQYF.

The V and J genes are TRBV6-5 and TRBJ2-2; 9 bases align to TRBD1. V trimming: 7 bases; J trimming: 6 bases; junction bases outside the gene matches: 6. This CDR3 is 14 amino acids long. The V gene's germline CDR1 is MNHEY and CDR2 SVGAGI. The CDR3 protein is CASKGQGTSGELFF. The CDR3 nucleotides are TGTGCCAGCAAAGGACAGGGGACGTCCGGGGAGCTGTTTTTT.

In its sample, this clone was seen once. V is TRBV18 and J is TRBJ2-7, with D perhaps matching TRBD2 (7 bases). Trimming pared 1 base from V and 2 bases from J, leaving 15 bases between. This CDR3 is 16 amino acids long. Germline CDR1 reads KGHSH; CDR2 reads LQKENI. This CDR3 is CASSPRGGRITYEQYF. The CDR3, as DNA: TGTGCCAGCTCACCACGGGGGGGGCGAATAACCTACGAGCAGTACTTC.

This chain connects TRBV2 to TRBJ2-3; 7 positions match TRBD1. The CDR3 spans 14 residues. The germline CDR1 and CDR2 sequences are SNHLY and FYNNEI. After removal of 6 bases from V and 0 bases from J, the junction contained 3 bases not matched to a gene. As DNA, the CDR3 is TGTGCCAGCAGGAGGGACAGTAGCACAGATACGCAGTATTTT. It is translated as CASRRDSSTDTQYF.

CDR3 residues: CASSQARTGYNEQFF. CDR3 nucleotides: TGCGCCAGCAGCCAAGCGCGGACGGGGTACAATGAGCAGTTCTTC. The genes are TRBV4-3 and TRBJ2-1, with a possible D match to TRBD2 (5 bases). Germline V gene sequence: CDR1 LGHNA, CDR2 YSLEER. This CDR3 has 15 residues. The ends were cut back, 1 base at V and 4 bases at J, with 11 bases in the middle.

The gene calls are TRBV29-1 and TRBJ1-4, with a weak D call TRBD1 (5 bases). Germline CDR1 reads SQVTM; CDR2 reads ANQGSEA. CDR3 length equals 15 residues. With 7 bases removed from V and 7 bases from J, the gap between germline ends came to 22 bases. The DNA of the CDR3 is TGCAGCGCCGAAAATGAAGGGGCTAATGGTGAAAAACTGTTTTTT. Its translation: CSAENEGANGEKLFF.

The chain is built from TRBV15 and TRBJ1-5; D is uncertain. There are 15 residues in the CDR3. Germline-derived CDR1 and CDR2 are LNHNV and YYDKDF (reference sequence). Deletions cut 8 bases from V and 4 bases from J, with 18 bases between. The CDR3: CATSRENIFNQPQHF. The CDR3 nucleotides are TGTGCCACCTCTCGGGAAAACATTTTTAATCAGCCCCAGCATTTT.

The CDR3 DNA is TGCGCCAGCAGCTCCGGTGGACTAGCGGGAGTAGAGACCCAGTACTTC. Translated, it gives CASSSGGLAGVETQYF. The chain employs TRBV5-1 and TRBJ2-5; TRBD2 aligns across 13 bases. J gave up 4 bases and V 3 bases, and 6 bases lay outside the gene matches. Per the germline V gene, CDR1 is SGHRS and CDR2 is YFSETQ. CDR3 length: 16 amino acids.

The chain employs TRBV27 and TRBJ2-1, with TRBD2 matching 13 bases. The germline V gene has CDR1 MNHEY and CDR2 SMNVEV (reference sequence). The V and J ends lost 5 bases and 0 bases, in that order; junction bases with no gene match: 16. This CDR3 region has 21 residues. The CDR3: CASSQRPGLAGMEGSYNEQFF. CDR3 nucleotide sequence: TGTGCCAGCAGTCAGCGGCCGGGACTAGCGGGGATGGAGGGCTCCTACAATGAGCAGTTCTTC.